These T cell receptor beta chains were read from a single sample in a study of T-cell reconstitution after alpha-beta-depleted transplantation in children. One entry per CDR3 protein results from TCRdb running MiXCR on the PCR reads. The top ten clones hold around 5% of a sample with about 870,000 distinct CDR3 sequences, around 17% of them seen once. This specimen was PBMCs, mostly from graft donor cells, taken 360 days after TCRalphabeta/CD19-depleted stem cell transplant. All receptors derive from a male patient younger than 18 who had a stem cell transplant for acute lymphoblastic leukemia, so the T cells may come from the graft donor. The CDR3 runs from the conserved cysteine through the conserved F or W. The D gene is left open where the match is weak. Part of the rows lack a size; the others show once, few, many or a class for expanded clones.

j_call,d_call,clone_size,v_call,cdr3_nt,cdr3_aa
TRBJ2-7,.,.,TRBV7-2,TGTGCCAGCGTACATACCTACGAGCAGTACTTC,CASVHTYEQYF
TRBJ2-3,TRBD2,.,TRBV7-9,TGTGCCAGCTCGGGTAGCGGGAGGGCCACAGATACGCAGTATTTT,CASSGSGRATDTQYF
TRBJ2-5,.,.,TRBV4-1,TGCGCCAGCAGCCAAGGGCAGGCCCAAGAGACCCAGTACTTC,CASSQGQAQETQYF
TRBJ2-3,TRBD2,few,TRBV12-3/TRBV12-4,TGTGCCAGCAGTTTGGGCCGACTAGCGGGAGGGAGATGGCCAGATACGCAGTATTTT,CASSLGRLAGGRWPDTQYF
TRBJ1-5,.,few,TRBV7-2,TGTGCCAGCAGCTTACAGGTTGGAGGGAAACAGCCCCAGCATTTT,CASSLQVGGKQPQHF
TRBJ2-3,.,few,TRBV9,TGTGCCAGCAGCGTACTGGGGGACGGCACAGATACGCAGTATTTT,CASSVLGDGTDTQYF
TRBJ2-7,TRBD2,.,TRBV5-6,TGTGCCAGCAGCTCGACTAGCTGGCGCTACGAGCAGTACTTC,CASSSTSWRYEQYF
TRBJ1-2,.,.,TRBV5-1,TGCGCCAGCAGCTTGGTTGGTCAGGCCTATGGCTACACCTTC,CASSLVGQAYGYTF
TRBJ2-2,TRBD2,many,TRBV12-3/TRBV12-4,TGTGCCAGCAACCGAAGGACTAGCGACGGCACCGGGGAGCTGTTTTTT,CASNRRTSDGTGELFF
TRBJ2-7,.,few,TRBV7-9,TGTGCCAGCAGCTTAGCGACGCCAGGCGACTACGAGCAGTACTTC,CASSLATPGDYEQYF
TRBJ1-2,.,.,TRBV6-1,TGTGCCAGCGCTCGGGGAGGGAGGGCTAACTATGGCTACACCTTC,CASARGGRANYGYTF
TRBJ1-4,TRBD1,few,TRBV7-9,TGTGCCAGCAGCTGGATCCAGGGGGGAAAACTGTTTTTT,CASSWIQGGKLFF
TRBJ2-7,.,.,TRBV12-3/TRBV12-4,TGTGCCAGCAGTTTAGTACAGGAGAGGCAGTACTTC,CASSLVQERQYF
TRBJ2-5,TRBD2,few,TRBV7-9,TGTGCCAGCAGCCATAGCGGGAGAGTGAAAGAGACCCAGTACTTC,CASSHSGRVKETQYF
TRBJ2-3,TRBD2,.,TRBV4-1,TGCGCCAGCAGCCAAGTCGGGACTAGGATAGGAGATACGCAGTATTTT,CASSQVGTRIGDTQYF
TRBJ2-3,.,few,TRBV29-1,TGCAGCTCTCTCGGGCAGGTGGTAAAGGATACGCAGTATTTT,CSSLGQVVKDTQYF
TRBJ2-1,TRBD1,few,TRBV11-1,TGTGCCAGCAGCTTTCACCGAGGACAGGGGGCCAATGAGCAGTTCTTC,CASSFHRGQGANEQFF
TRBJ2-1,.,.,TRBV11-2,TGTGCCTGCCGGGTTGGGGGGCCCTACAATGAGCAGTTCTTC,CACRVGGPYNEQFF
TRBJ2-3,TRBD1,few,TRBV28,TGTGCCAGCAGTTTATTTTCAGGGGGCCCGCCTGATACGCAGTATTTT,CASSLFSGGPPDTQYF
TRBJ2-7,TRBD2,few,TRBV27,TGTGCCAGCAGTTTGTGGGGACTAGCGGGAGGGAATGAGCAGTACTTC,CASSLWGLAGGNEQYF
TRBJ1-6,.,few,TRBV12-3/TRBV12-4,TGTGCCAGCAGTCCAGGACAGCTAAGGGATTCACCCCTCCACTTT,CASSPGQLRDSPLHF
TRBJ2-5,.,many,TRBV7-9,TGTGCCAGCAACTTTGGAGGGGCCCGGGGAGCGGAGACCCAGTACTTC,CASNFGGARGAETQYF
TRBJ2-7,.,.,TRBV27,TGTGCCAGCCTCTTACTCGGGGCCTACGAGCAGTACTTC,CASLLLGAYEQYF
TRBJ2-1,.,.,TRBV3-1,TGTGCCAGCAGTCCTAGGGGGGGAGGGCACGACAATGAGCAGTTCTTC,CASSPRGGGHDNEQFF
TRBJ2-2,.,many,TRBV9,TGTGCCAGCAGCGGTTGGACAGCGGGCGGGGAGCTGTTTTTT,CASSGWTAGGELFF
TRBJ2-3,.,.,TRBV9,TGTGCCAGCAGCGTAATTGTGGGCGGGACCCCCACAGATACGCAGTATTTT,CASSVIVGGTPTDTQYF
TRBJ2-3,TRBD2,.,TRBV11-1,TGTGCCAGCAGCTCAACATTAGGGGGACTAGCGGGACCTACAGATACGCAGTATTTT,CASSSTLGGLAGPTDTQYF
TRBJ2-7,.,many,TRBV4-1,TGCGCCAGCAGCCAAGATGCCCCTAACGAGCAGTACTTC,CASSQDAPNEQYF
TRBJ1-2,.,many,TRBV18,TGTGCCAGCTCACCGGACAGCAAGTCCTATGGCTACACCTTC,CASSPDSKSYGYTF
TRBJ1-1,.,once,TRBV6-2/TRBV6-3,TGTGCCAGCAGTTACTCGAGCCACACTGAAGCTTTCTTT,CASSYSSHTEAFF
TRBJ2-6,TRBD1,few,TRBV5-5,TGTGCCAGCAGCTTGGGCAGGGGGCTTGCCGGGGCCAACGTCCTGACTTTC,CASSLGRGLAGANVLTF
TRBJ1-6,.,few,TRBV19,TGTGCCAGTAGCGGGGGGCCTAATTCACCCCTCCACTTT,CASSGGPNSPLHF
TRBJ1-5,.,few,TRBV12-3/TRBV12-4,TGTGCCAGCAGTTTAGCGGGGGGTGGGAGCAATCAGCCCCAGCATTTT,CASSLAGGGSNQPQHF
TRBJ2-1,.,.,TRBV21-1,TGTGCCAGCAGTCTTGCGGGACTAGCGGGATCGAATGAGCAGTTCTTC,CASSLAGLAGSNEQFF
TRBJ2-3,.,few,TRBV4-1,TGCGCCACCGCTGGTGGTGGCAGGGATACGCAGTATTTT,CATAGGGRDTQYF